Listed here are 10 T cell receptor beta chains from one sample, sequenced in a study of T cell responses to AZD1222 COVID-19 vaccine. Generated by immunoSEQ multiplex PCR, the TCRdb table keeps only in-frame clones and is missing some. The sample lists some 180,000 clones, 80% to 95% occurring once. The sequences come from peripheral blood, collected 28 days after the second dose of the MenACWY control vaccine. Receptors were obtained from an adult who received the MenACWY meningococcal vaccine as a control.

The genes are TRBV5-5 and TRBJ2-2, with D unresolved. The CDR3 covers 17 residues. Germline CDR1 and CDR2: SGHKS and YYEKEE (reference sequence). The V and J ends lost 0 bases and 0 bases respectively, with 12 bases between them. The CDR3 sequence is CASSLAARTTNTGELFF. CDR3 DNA: TGTGCCAGCAGCTTGGCGGCACGAACCACGAACACCGGGGAGCTGTTTTTT.

The chain carries TRBV7-9 and TRBJ2-3, with 10 bases matching TRBD1. Germline CDR1 SEHNR, CDR2 FQNEAQ (reference sequence). Trimming removed 5 bases from V and 0 bases from J; junction bases left unmatched: 5. This CDR3 region has 16 residues. Here the CDR3 DNA reads TGTGCCAGCAGCCCCCCGGGACAGGGGAGCACAGATACGCAGTATTTT. It is translated as CASSPPGQGSTDTQYF.

In nucleotides, the CDR3 is TGTGCCTGGAGCCGTCCGGGACCCCCAAATCAGCCCCAGCATTTT. It encodes CAWSRPGPPNQPQHF. The V and J genes are TRBV30 and TRBJ1-5; tentatively, D is TRBD1 (5 bases). Germline CDR1 reads GTSNPN; CDR2 reads SVGIG (reference sequence). V was cut by 3 bases and J by 4 bases, with 16 bases left in between. The length of the CDR3 is 15 residues.

The rearrangement joins TRBV6-2 or TRBV6-3 to TRBJ1-6; D remains unclear. The length of the CDR3 is 13 residues. The V end was cut by 2 bases, the J end by 7 bases, with 6 bases between. Germline CDR1 is MNHEY and CDR2 is SVGEGT. For the CDR3, the DNA is TGTGCCAGCAGTTACGTCCAGAATTCACCCCTCCACTTT. Translated, it gives CASSYVQNSPLHF.

The chain employs TRBV18 and TRBJ1-3, with 8 positions matching TRBD1. V trimming: 5 bases; J trimming: 3 bases; junction bases outside the gene matches: 3. CDR3 size: 14 residues. Per germline, CDR1 KGHSH and CDR2 LQKENI. DNA of the CDR3: TGTGCCAGCTCAAAGGACAGGGATGGAAACACCATATATTTT. Residues: CASSKDRDGNTIYF.

This clone appeared once. This chain connects TRBV6-5 to TRBJ1-2, with a weak D call TRBD1 (6 bases). Germline CDR1 MNHEY, CDR2 SVGAGI. V dropped 6 bases and J dropped 0 bases, with 14 bases sitting between them. CDR3 length: 15 residues. This chain's CDR3 is CASRPPGTPNYGYTF. CDR3 nucleotides: TGTGCCAGCAGGCCCCCCGGGACACCTAACTATGGCTACACCTTC.

This chain links TRBV5-1 with TRBJ2-3; D possibly corresponds to TRBD1 (5 bases). CDR3 length: 16 residues. Germline V gene sequence: CDR1 SGHRS, CDR2 YFSETQ. The V end was cut by 1 base, the J end by 2 bases, with 14 bases between. The CDR3 is CASSLQGTRATDTQYF. The CDR3 coding sequence is TGCGCCAGCAGCTTGCAGGGCACCCGGGCCACAGATACGCAGTATTTT.

The chain employs TRBV27 and TRBJ1-2, with a tentative D call TRBD1 (6 bases). Germline CDR1 is MNHEY and CDR2 is SMNVEV (reference sequence). This CDR3 region has 13 residues. V lost 0 bases, J lost 8 bases, and 10 bases lay in between. The CDR3 region has the DNA TGTGCCAGCAGTTTATCTGGGACAAACGGCTACACCTTC. Protein product: CASSLSGTNGYTF.

V and J are TRBV7-9 and TRBJ1-2; D unclear. Looked up from germline, CDR1 is SEHNR and CDR2 is FQNEAQ (reference sequence). V lost 1 base, J lost 4 bases, and 13 bases lay in between. The CDR3 covers 15 residues. The DNA of the CDR3 is TGTGCCAGCAGCTTAGATATATTGGCGCCCTATGGCTACACCTTC. The encoded protein is CASSLDILAPYGYTF.

In DNA form, the CDR3 reads TGTGCCAGCAGTTCGACTAGCGGGGACTACAATGAGCAGTTCTTC. It specifies CASSSTSGDYNEQFF. This chain links TRBV7-8 with TRBJ2-1, with 11 bases fitting TRBD2. The CDR3 loop spans 15 amino acids. Germline CDR1 is SGHVS and CDR2 is FQNEAQ. V lost 6 bases to trimming and J lost 3 bases; unmatched junction nucleotides: 4.